The 17 T cell receptor beta chains below were found in one sample sequenced in a study of monozygotic twins with inflammatory bowel disease. TCRdb reprocessed the 5' RACE reads and reports one entry per CDR3 protein, with no DNA. The table for this sample gives about 140,000 distinct CDR3 sequences. What was sequenced was blood. The source of these receptors is a human donor with ulcerative colitis or Crohn's disease, or a healthy co-twin of an affected twin (not recorded which).

J is TRBJ2-5 and V is TRBV19. CDR1 and CDR2 from the germline V gene are LNHDA and SQIVND (reference sequence). CDR3 size: 12 residues. CDR3 residues: CASSTGRETQYF.

The V gene is TRBV12-2, the J gene TRBJ2-2; TCRdb's assignment of TRBD1 cannot be checked, as there is no DNA. TRBV12-2 is a documented pseudogene. The CDR3 loop spans 16 amino acids. The CDR3 here is CASRLAPRVGTGELFF.

The genes are TRBV10-3 and TRBJ2-7; absent DNA, TCRdb's TRBD1 call cannot be checked. This CDR3 is built from 19 residues. The germline V gene encodes CDR1 ENHRY and CDR2 SYGVKD. CDR3 sequence reads: CAISEVGGQGDPSSYEQYF.

The V gene is TRBV29-1, the J gene TRBJ1-2; the D call of TRBD1 rests on TCRdb alone, since no DNA is present to check it. The CDR3 is 16 residues long. CDR1 and CDR2 from the germline V gene are SQVTM and ANQGSEA. The CDR3: CSVGTAGRTGDYGYTF. Filled out from reference TRBV29-1 and TRBJ1-2, the complete variable domain reads SAVISQKPSRDICQRGTSLTIQCQVDSQVTMMFWYRQQPGQSLTLIATANQGSEATYESGFVIDKFPISRPNLTFSTLTVSNMSPEDSSIYLCSVGTAGRTGDYGYTFGSGTRLTVV.

V and J are TRBV7-9 and TRBJ2-3; the TCRdb D gene call, TRBD1, has no DNA to confirm it. CDR1 is SEHNR and CDR2 is FQNEAQ in the germline V gene (reference sequence). The CDR3 runs to 16 residues. The CDR3 is CASSERLALKQITQYF. Together with reference TRBV7-9 and TRBJ2-3, the CDR3 gives the full variable domain: DTGVSQNPRHKITKRGQNVTFRCDPISEHNRLYWYRQTLGQGPEFLTYFQNEAQLEKSRLLSDRFSAERPKGSFSTLEIQRTEQGDSAMYLCASSERLALKQITQYFGPGTRLTVL.

J is TRBJ1-5 and V is TRBV5-1. The CDR3 consists of 14 residues. Per the germline V gene, CDR1 is SGHRS and CDR2 is YFSETQ. CDR3 residues: CASSLLSGNQPQHF. Looking up the rest from reference TRBV5-1 and TRBJ1-5 gives the full variable domain: KAGVTQTPRYLIKTRGQQVTLSCSPISGHRSVSWYQQTPGQGLQFLFEYFSETQRNKGNFPGRFSGRQFSNSRSEMNVSTLELGDSALYLCASSLLSGNQPQHFGDGTRLSIL.

The chain is built from TRBV20-1 and TRBJ2-7; TCRdb indicates TRBD1, and absent DNA this call remains unverified. Germline-derived CDR1 and CDR2 are DFQATT and SNEGSKA (reference sequence). The CDR3 spans 13 residues. The CDR3 here is CSAPPGTGYEQYF.

J is TRBJ1-5 and V is TRBV24-1. Per germline, CDR1 KGHDR and CDR2 SFDVKD. The CDR3 has 14 residues. This CDR3 reads CATSDFRHYQPQHF.

The chain is built from TRBV18 and TRBJ2-7. Germline V gene sequence: CDR1 KGHSH, CDR2 LQKENI. This CDR3 region has 15 residues. The CDR3 protein is CASSLSAPSSYEQYF.

This chain links TRBV7-2 with TRBJ1-2. The CDR3 has 13 amino acids. Germline values: CDR1 SGHTA, CDR2 FQGNSA. This CDR3 is CAGSLGRAYGYTF.

The CDR3 loop is CSARGLGRGGYGYTF. This chain links TRBV20-1 with TRBJ1-2; the D gene TCRdb calls, TRBD1, cannot be checked with no DNA. CDR1 and CDR2 (germline): DFQATT, SNEGSKA (reference sequence). The CDR3 runs to 15 residues.

V and J are TRBV5-4 and TRBJ2-1; TCRdb picks TRBD2, but there is no DNA to check that call. CDR3 length equals 15 residues. Germline V gene data show CDR1 as SGHNT and CDR2 as YYREEE (reference sequence). The CDR3 reads CASSQRGGSYNEQFF.

J is TRBJ2-5 and V is TRBV10-3; TCRdb lists TRBD1, though no DNA is available to test this call. Per the germline V gene, CDR1 is ENHRY and CDR2 is SYGVKD. The CDR3 is 17 amino acids. The CDR3 loop is CAISGPLTGGSQETQYF.

The chain carries TRBV7-3 and TRBJ2-2; there is no DNA to check the TCRdb D call of TRBD2. CDR3 length: 16 amino acids. CDR1 is SGHTA, CDR2 FQGTGA, per germline. The CDR3 sequence: CASSPASGLRVGELFF.

V gene TRBV28 combines with J gene TRBJ1-2. There are 13 residues in the CDR3. Germline-derived CDR1 and CDR2 are MDHEN and SYDVKM. CDR3: CASRDGRVWDYTF.

This chain connects TRBV6-1 to TRBJ2-1; TCRdb proposes TRBD1, but this gene call is untestable without DNA. Germline V gives CDR1 MNHNS, CDR2 SASEGT. This CDR3 contains 11 residues. CDR3 sequence reads: CAITQTGTGDF.

The chain is built from TRBV7-2 and TRBJ2-7; the D gene TCRdb calls, TRBD1, cannot be checked with no DNA. This CDR3 is built from 12 residues. From germline, CDR1 is SGHTA and CDR2 FQGNSA. This CDR3 is CASSVDGTGGFF.